This entry concerns a single T cell receptor (beta chain). With random hexamers, reverse transcription was performed on about 0.5 to 1 ug of RNA. TCRdb re-called the immunoSEQ multiplex PCR reads through MiXCR, storing one row per CDR3 protein. The profile covers approximately 25,000 distinct CDR3 sequences, with around 93% appearing a single time and 0.6% to 0.8% taken by the ten largest. The sample originates from a study of CD8 T cells in Susac syndrome. In blood CD8+ and CD4+ T cells, TCR beta underwent sequencing. The patients with Susac syndrome satisfied recently defined diagnostic criteria for either definite or probable disease. V was clipped by 4 bases and J by 2 bases, with 8 bases between them. The V gene's germline CDR1 is SQVTM and CDR2 ANQGSEA. CDR3 length equals 12 residues.

The sample consisted of CD8+ T cells from PBMCs. This receptor was obtained from a human donor with Susac syndrome. J is TRBJ1-1 and V is TRBV29-1; D remains unclear. CDR3 nucleotides: TGCAGCGTTGTTCTCCCCAACACTGAAGCTTTCTTT. It translates to CSVVLPNTEAFF.